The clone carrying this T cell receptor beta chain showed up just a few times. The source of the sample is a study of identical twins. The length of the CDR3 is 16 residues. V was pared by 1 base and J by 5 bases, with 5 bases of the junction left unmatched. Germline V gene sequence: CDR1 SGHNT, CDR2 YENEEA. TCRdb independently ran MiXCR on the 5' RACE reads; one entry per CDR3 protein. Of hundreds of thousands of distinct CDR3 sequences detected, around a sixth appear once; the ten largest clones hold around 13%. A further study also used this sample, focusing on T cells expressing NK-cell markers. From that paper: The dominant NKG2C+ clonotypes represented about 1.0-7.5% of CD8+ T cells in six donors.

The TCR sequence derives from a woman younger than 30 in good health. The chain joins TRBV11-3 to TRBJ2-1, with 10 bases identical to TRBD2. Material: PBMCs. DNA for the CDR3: TGTGCCAGCAGCTTAGGGGGACTAGCGACAGACAATGAGCAGTTCTTC. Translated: CASSLGGLATDNEQFF. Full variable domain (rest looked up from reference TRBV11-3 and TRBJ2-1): EAGVVQSPRYKIIEKKQPVAFWCNPISGHNTLYWYLQNLGQGPELLIRYENEEAVDDSQLPKDRFSAERLKGVDSTLKIQPAELGDSAVYLCASSLGGLATDNEQFFGPGTRLTVL.